Listed here are 29 T cell receptor beta chains from one sample, sequenced in a study of shared clonotypes between healthy human individuals. The data were produced by immunoSEQ multiplex PCR, yet TCRdb's version contains in-frame clones alone and is incomplete. The sample records about 2 million clones, roughly 94% being singletons. Sequencing input: naive CD4+ T cells sorted from blood. Sample subset: CD45RA+ positively selected. All receptors come from a man aged 18 to 30 in good health.

This sequence joins TRBV4-1 and TRBJ2-5; D unclear. The CDR3 covers 13 residues. V was shortened by 3 bases and J by 5 bases, with 10 bases between the two germline ends. CDR1 is MGHRA, CDR2 YSYEKL, per germline. CDR3 nucleotides: TGCGCCAGCAGCCACGAGCCGTGGGAGACCCAGTACTTC. As protein: CASSHEPWETQYF.

The V call is TRBV5-1, the J call TRBJ1-6, with a possible D match to TRBD1 (6 bases). Trimming shortened V by 1 base and J by 5 bases, and 13 bases separated the two germline ends. The CDR3 is 16 residues long. Germline loops: CDR1 SGHRS, CDR2 YFSETQ. In DNA, the CDR3 is TGCGCCAGCAGCTTGATGGGCAGGGACAATAATTCACCCCTCCACTTT. This translates into CASSLMGRDNNSPLHF.

The V gene is TRBV28, the J gene TRBJ1-1; D perhaps matches TRBD1 (6 bases). The CDR3 covers 15 residues. Between the trimmed V and J ends, which lost 7 bases and 1 base, there was a span of 16 bases. The V gene's germline CDR1 is MDHEN and CDR2 SYDVKM. For the CDR3, the DNA is TGTGCCAGCACCGAGAGGGGGGGAAAGAACACTGAAGCTTTCTTT. This translates into CASTERGGKNTEAFF.

The V call is TRBV30, the J call TRBJ1-5, with TRBD1 as a possible D gene (5 bases). Germline values: CDR1 GTSNPN, CDR2 SVGIG (reference sequence). The CDR3 is 18 amino acids. The V gene lost 3 bases and the J gene lost 6 bases, with 27 bases spanning the gap. DNA for the CDR3: TGTGCCTGGAGCCTCGTCGGGGGAAAGGCGTTGTTCAGTCAGCCCCAGCATTTT. It yields the protein CAWSLVGGKALFSQPQHF.

CDR3 region: CASSQDGLAVQETQYF. As DNA, the CDR3 is TGCGCCAGCAGCCAAGATGGACTAGCGGTACAAGAGACCCAGTACTTC. The chain links TRBV4-1 to TRBJ2-5; 10 bases align to TRBD2. CDR3 length equals 16 residues. With 0 bases clipped from V and 2 bases from J, the junction kept 3 bases outside the gene matches. The germline V gene encodes CDR1 MGHRA and CDR2 YSYEKL.

This rearrangement joins TRBV19 to TRBJ2-1; a possible D gene is TRBD1 (6 bases). The CDR3 spans 15 residues. Germline V gives CDR1 LNHDA, CDR2 SQIVND (reference sequence). Trimming took 3 bases from V and 4 from J, leaving 13 bases between them. The CDR3 here is CASSITGTPYNEQFF. DNA for the CDR3: TGTGCCAGTAGTATCACCGGGACACCGTACAATGAGCAGTTCTTC.

The J gene is TRBJ1-4, the V gene TRBV5-1; D is ambiguous. The CDR3 loop spans 15 amino acids. Germline CDR1 and CDR2: SGHRS and YFSETQ. The ends were cut back, 4 bases at V and 5 bases at J, with 15 bases in the middle. CDR3: CASSPMAPENEKLFF. In DNA, the CDR3 is TGCGCCAGCAGCCCCATGGCACCGGAAAATGAAAAACTGTTTTTT.

The rearrangement links TRBV30 to TRBJ1-4, with 7 bases identical to TRBD1. Germline values: CDR1 GTSNPN, CDR2 SVGIG (reference sequence). The trim removed 3 bases at V and 7 bases at J, leaving 8 bases unmatched. This CDR3 region has 14 residues. The chain's CDR3 is CAWRDYRGGEKLFF. The DNA of the CDR3 is TGTGCCTGGAGAGATTACAGGGGCGGTGAAAAACTGTTTTTT.

The rearrangement uses TRBV4-1 and TRBJ2-7; TRBD1 matches at 9 bases. Unmatched junction bases numbered 10, after V lost 4 bases and J lost 3 bases. Germline V gives CDR1 MGHRA, CDR2 YSYEKL. The CDR3 totals 16 residues. CDR3 in amino acids: CASSRPTGGLGYEQYF. The DNA for the CDR3 is TGCGCCAGCAGCCGCCCTACAGGGGGCCTAGGCTACGAGCAGTACTTC.

The genes are TRBV15 and TRBJ1-1; D possibly corresponds to TRBD1 (5 bases). This CDR3 region has 15 residues. Germline V lookup: CDR1 LNHNV, CDR2 YYDKDF (reference sequence). Trimming pared 5 bases from V and 3 bases from J, leaving 16 bases between. As DNA, the CDR3 is TGTGCCACCAGCCTACTTTTTGGGGGTTACACTGAAGCTTTCTTT. It specifies CATSLLFGGYTEAFF.

The chain is built from TRBV6-5 and TRBJ2-7; 7 bases align to TRBD1. V was pared by 0 bases and J by 2 bases, with 7 bases of the junction left unmatched. Germline CDR1 reads MNHEY; CDR2 reads SVGAGI. The CDR3 has 16 residues. The CDR3 protein is CASSYSLDRFPYEQYF. CDR3 sequence (DNA): TGTGCCAGCAGTTACTCGTTGGACAGGTTTCCCTACGAGCAGTACTTC.

The chain employs TRBV6-6 and TRBJ2-3; 7 bases match TRBD2. Germline CDR1 reads MNHNY; CDR2 reads SVGAGI (reference sequence). The V segment lost 7 bases and the J segment 4 bases; nucleotides outside the gene matches: 8. This CDR3 region has 14 residues. CDR3 DNA sequence: TGTGCCAGCATTCGGAGCGGGGTAGCAGATACGCAGTATTTT. Amino acids: CASIRSGVADTQYF.

This clone is a singleton in its sample. The rearrangement joins TRBV2 to TRBJ2-5; TRBD1 is a possible D gene (5 bases). Trimming removed 6 bases at V and 1 base at J, with 12 bases between. The CDR3 loop spans 14 amino acids. Germline V CDR1 and CDR2: SNHLY, FYNNEI. The CDR3 DNA follows: TGTGCCAGCAGAAGGGCACAGGCCCAAGAGACCCAGTACTTC. Encoded protein: CASRRAQAQETQYF.

Of note for this clone: This specimen includes other DNA sequences encoding the same CDR3. The rearrangement uses TRBV6-5 and TRBJ2-5; D is unresolved. The CDR3 is made up of 11 amino acids. Germline V gene sequence: CDR1 MNHEY, CDR2 SVGAGI. Trimming removed 2 bases at V and 4 bases at J, with 2 bases between. For the CDR3, the DNA is TGTGCCAGCAGTTACAGAGAGACCCAGTACTTC. Its translation: CASSYRETQYF.

This chain links TRBV5-1 with TRBJ2-3; 7 positions match TRBD2. The V segment lost 4 bases and the J segment 0 bases; nucleotides outside the gene matches: 11. This CDR3 is 17 amino acids long. The V gene's germline CDR1 is SGHRS and CDR2 YFSETQ. The CDR3 loop is CASSLSPSGISTDTQYF. The CDR3 DNA sequence: TGCGCCAGCAGCCTATCGCCTAGCGGAATTAGCACAGATACGCAGTATTTT.

As DNA, the CDR3 is TGTGCCAGCAGCCCAGCCGACAGGGGGTGGTACGAGCAGTACTTC. It encodes CASSPADRGWYEQYF. V gene TRBV7-2 combines with J gene TRBJ2-7, with 9 bases that match TRBD1. The CDR3 extends over 15 amino acids. The V gene's germline CDR1 is SGHTA and CDR2 FQGNSA. The V segment lost 5 bases and the J segment 4 bases; nucleotides outside the gene matches: 9.

The chain employs TRBV11-2 and TRBJ2-7, with D unresolved. The CDR3 consists of 12 residues. Trimming removed 5 bases from V and 4 bases from J, with 9 bases in between. Germline CDR1 SGHAT, CDR2 FQNNGV. The CDR3 bases are TGTGCCAGCAGCCCCCTCCAGTACGAGCAGTACTTC. Translated: CASSPLQYEQYF.

In its sample, this clone was seen once. J is TRBJ2-5 and V is TRBV28, with D possibly TRBD2 on 7 matching bases. CDR3 size: 16 residues. The V and J ends lost 4 bases and 4 bases respectively, with 19 bases between them. Germline CDR1 and CDR2: MDHEN and SYDVKM. The CDR3 loop reads CASSSYSVGGRETQYF. For the CDR3, the DNA is TGTGCCAGCAGTTCCTACTCGGTCGGGGGGCGAGAGACCCAGTACTTC.

The chain links TRBV28 to TRBJ1-4; no clear D gene. V gave up 6 bases and J gave up 1 base, with 9 bases separating them. This CDR3 has 14 residues. Germline V gene sequence: CDR1 MDHEN, CDR2 SYDVKM. The CDR3 reads CASSTRLTNEKLFF. CDR3 DNA: TGTGCCAGCAGCACAAGATTAACTAATGAAAAACTGTTTTTT.

Turning to this clone: This sample also contains other DNA sequences that code for the same CDR3. The chain links TRBV28 to TRBJ2-2, with D hard to call. Trimming removed 7 bases at V and 1 base at J, with 4 bases between. CDR3 length equals 12 residues. Germline V gene sequence: CDR1 MDHEN, CDR2 SYDVKM. CDR3 bases: TGTGCCAGCAAAGAGAACACCGGGGAGCTGTTTTTT. This codes for CASKENTGELFF.

To note about this clone: The sample contains more than one DNA sequence encoding this CDR3. The chain employs TRBV6-5 and TRBJ2-1, with D hard to call. The germline gives CDR1 MNHEY, CDR2 SVGAGI. The V end lost 0 bases, the J end lost 7 bases, and 4 bases lay between the germline ends. CDR3 length: 12 residues. The CDR3 spells CASSYSGNEQFF. CDR3 DNA: TGTGCCAGCAGTTACTCGGGAAATGAGCAGTTCTTC.

This chain joins TRBV2 and TRBJ2-3, with D perhaps matching TRBD1 (5 bases). Trimming left V 0 bases short and J 6 bases short, with 16 bases between. Germline lookup yields CDR1 SNHLY and CDR2 FYNNEI. The CDR3 extends over 16 amino acids. DNA of the CDR3: TGTGCCAGCAGTGAAGCGCTGGGCAGGGTGGGTGATACGCAGTATTTT. Amino acid sequence: CASSEALGRVGDTQYF. Complete variable domain (other parts from reference TRBV2 and TRBJ2-3): EPEVTQTPSHQVTQMGQEVILRCVPISNHLYFYWYRQILGQKVEFLVSFYNNEISEKSEIFDDQFSVERPDGSNFTLKIRSTKLEDSAMYFCASSEALGRVGDTQYFGPGTRLTVL.

This chain connects TRBV6-1 to TRBJ1-2; TRBD1 is a possible D gene (5 bases). V lost 10 bases, J lost 8 bases, and 20 bases lay in between. CDR1 is MNHNS and CDR2 is SASEGT in the germline V gene. This CDR3 contains 13 residues. CDR3 DNA sequence: TGTGCCACCTCAAAAGGGGCCCCTGGAGGCTACACCTTC. It codes for CATSKGAPGGYTF.

The V gene is TRBV4-1, the J gene TRBJ2-2, with TRBD1 matching 10 bases. CDR1 is MGHRA and CDR2 is YSYEKL in the germline V gene. This CDR3 is built from 17 residues. V dropped 0 bases and J dropped 4; count of bases not matched to a gene: 5. The CDR3 region is CASSQELTGGLTGELFF. The CDR3 DNA reads as TGCGCCAGCAGCCAAGAATTGACAGGGGGCCTCACCGGGGAGCTGTTTTTT.

This clone was counted a single time. The chain joins TRBV6-5 to TRBJ2-7; 9 positions agree with TRBD2. This CDR3 is 15 amino acids long. Germline CDR1 MNHEY, CDR2 SVGAGI. J was trimmed by 3 bases and V by 5 bases; bases with no gene match: 8. The DNA for the CDR3 is TGTGCCAGCAGTCCCTTTAGCGGGAGCCACTACGAGCAGTACTTC. Amino acids: CASSPFSGSHYEQYF.

This chain's CDR3 is CASSSQGVDTQYF. CDR3 nucleotide sequence: TGTGCCAGCAGCTCACAGGGAGTAGATACGCAGTATTTT. This chain links TRBV5-4 with TRBJ2-3, with a tentative D call TRBD1 (6 bases). The germline V and J ends were trimmed by 3 bases and 5 bases, with 10 bases remaining between them. The germline CDR1 and CDR2 sequences are SGHNT and YYREEE (reference sequence). CDR3 length equals 13 residues.

The genes are TRBV10-3 and TRBJ2-7; 11 nucleotides line up with TRBD1. The CDR3 is 15 amino acids. Trimming at V came to 6 bases and at J to 3 bases, leaving 7 bases not matched to a gene. Germline CDR1 ENHRY, CDR2 SYGVKD. Written as DNA, the CDR3 is TGTGCCATCAGCGGGGGACAGGGGGAAAACTACGAGCAGTACTTC. The encoded protein is CAISGGQGENYEQYF.

V is TRBV5-4 and J is TRBJ2-7; TRBD2 agrees at 9 bases. The CDR3 length is 16 residues. The germline CDR1 and CDR2 sequences are SGHNT and YYREEE (reference sequence). The trim removed 3 bases at V and 6 bases at J, leaving 13 bases unmatched. The CDR3 nucleotides are TGTGCCAGCAGCTCCCCGGGGCTAGCGGGACTCGGCGAGCAGTACTTC. Translated, it gives CASSSPGLAGLGEQYF.

The chain joins TRBV5-4 to TRBJ1-1; tentatively, D is TRBD1 (6 bases). From germline, CDR1 is SGHNT and CDR2 YYREEE (reference sequence). The CDR3 length is 14 residues. V was pared by 4 bases and J by 1 base, with 11 bases between. CDR3 DNA sequence: TGTGCCAGCAGCATACAGGGTCCGAACACTGAAGCTTTCTTT. Translating it yields CASSIQGPNTEAFF. The whole variable domain, remainder taken from reference TRBV5-4 and TRBJ1-1, is ETGVTQSPTHLIKTRGQQVTLRCSSQSGHNTVSWYQQALGQGPQFIFQYYREEENGRGNFPPRFSGLQFPNYSSELNVNALELDDSALYLCASSIQGPNTEAFFGQGTRLTVV.